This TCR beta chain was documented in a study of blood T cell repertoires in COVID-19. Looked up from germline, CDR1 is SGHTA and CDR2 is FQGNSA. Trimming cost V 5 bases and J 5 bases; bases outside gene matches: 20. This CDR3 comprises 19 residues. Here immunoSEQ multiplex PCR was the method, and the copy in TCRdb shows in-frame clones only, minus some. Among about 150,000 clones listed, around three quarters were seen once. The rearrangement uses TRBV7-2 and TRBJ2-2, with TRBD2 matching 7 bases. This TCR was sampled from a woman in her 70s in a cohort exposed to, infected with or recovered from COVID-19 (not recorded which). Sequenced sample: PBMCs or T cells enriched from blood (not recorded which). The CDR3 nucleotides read TGTGCCAGCAGCCCATTTAGGAGGGCTACGGGAGCGGGGACCGGGGAGCTGTTTTTT. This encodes CASSPFRRATGAGTGELFF.